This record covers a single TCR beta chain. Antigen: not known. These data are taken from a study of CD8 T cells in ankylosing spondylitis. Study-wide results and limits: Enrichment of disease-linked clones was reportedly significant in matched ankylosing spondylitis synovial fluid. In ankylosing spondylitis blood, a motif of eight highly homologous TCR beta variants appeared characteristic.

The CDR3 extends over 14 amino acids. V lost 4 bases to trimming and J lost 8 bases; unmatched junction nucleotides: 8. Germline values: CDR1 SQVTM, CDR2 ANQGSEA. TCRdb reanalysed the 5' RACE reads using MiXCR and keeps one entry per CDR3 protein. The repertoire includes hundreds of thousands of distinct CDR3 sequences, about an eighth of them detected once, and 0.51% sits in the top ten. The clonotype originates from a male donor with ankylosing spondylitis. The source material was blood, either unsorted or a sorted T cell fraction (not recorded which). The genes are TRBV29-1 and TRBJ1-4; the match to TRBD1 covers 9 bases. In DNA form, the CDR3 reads TGCAGCGTTGGGTTCGGGACAGGGAGGGAAAAACTGTTTTTT. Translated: CSVGFGTGREKLFF.